This TCR beta chain was profiled in a study of chemoradiotherapy in HPV16-positive cancers. Findings and limits, study-wide: Non-HPV-specific T cells did not expand in tumors during treatment, whereas candidate HPV-specific clones and E7-related motifs did. For HPV16-positive patients, expanding HPV-responsive T cells associated with longer recurrence-free survival.

The germline V and J ends were trimmed by 3 bases and 5 bases, with 4 bases remaining between them. The CDR3 runs to 12 residues. From germline, CDR1 is MNHNS and CDR2 SASEGT. Over chemoradiotherapy, repertoires were sampled more than once. Assay used: immunoSEQ multiplex PCR; TCRdb lists only in-frame clones, some missing. Of around 13,000 clones in the sample, approximately 85% were seen once. As to this clone: Its antigen is unknown.

The rearrangement joins TRBV6-1 to TRBJ2-2; no definite D call. Here the sequenced sample was blood, taken from a patient who underwent chemoradiotherapy. This clonotype was obtained from a human donor with HPV-associated anogenital cancer. The DNA of the CDR3 is TGTGCCAGCAGTGAGTGGACCGGGGAGCTGTTTTTT. Its translation is CASSEWTGELFF.